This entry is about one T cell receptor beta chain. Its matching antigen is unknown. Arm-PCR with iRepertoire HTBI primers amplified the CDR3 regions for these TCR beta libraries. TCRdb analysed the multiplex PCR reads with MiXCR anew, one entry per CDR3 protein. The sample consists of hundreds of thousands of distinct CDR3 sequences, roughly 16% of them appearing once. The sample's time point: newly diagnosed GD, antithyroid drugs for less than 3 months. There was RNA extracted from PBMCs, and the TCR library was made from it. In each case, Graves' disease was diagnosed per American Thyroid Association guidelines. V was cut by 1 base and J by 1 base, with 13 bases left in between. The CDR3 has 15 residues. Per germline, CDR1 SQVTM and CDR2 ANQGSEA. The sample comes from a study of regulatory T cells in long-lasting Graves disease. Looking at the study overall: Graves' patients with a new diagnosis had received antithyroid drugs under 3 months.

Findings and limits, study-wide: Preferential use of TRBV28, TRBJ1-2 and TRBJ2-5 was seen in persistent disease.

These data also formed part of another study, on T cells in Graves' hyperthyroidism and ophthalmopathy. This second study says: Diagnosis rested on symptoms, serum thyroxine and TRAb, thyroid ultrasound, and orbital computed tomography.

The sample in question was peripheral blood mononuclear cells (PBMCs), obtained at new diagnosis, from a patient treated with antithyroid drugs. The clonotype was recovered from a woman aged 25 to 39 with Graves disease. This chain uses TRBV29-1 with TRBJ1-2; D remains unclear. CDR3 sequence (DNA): TGCAGCGTTGAAGGTGGTATATACGGTAACTATGGCTACACCTTC. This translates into CSVEGGIYGNYGYTF.